Each of the 6 T cell receptor beta chains below was sequenced from the same sample in a study of Graves' ophthalmopathy and Graves' hyperthyroidism. TCR beta CDR3 regions were amplified from RNA transcripts. After a first-round RT-PCR with HTBI primers, a second-round multiplex PCR was run. TCRdb re-called the multiplex PCR reads through MiXCR, storing one row per CDR3 protein. The table includes approximately 700,000 distinct CDR3 sequences, 35% to 50% detected once. The material sequenced was peripheral blood. All receptors derive from an adult man with Graves' ophthalmopathy.

The chain combines TRBV20-1 with TRBJ2-5, with TRBD2 as a possible D gene (5 bases). Germline V CDR1 and CDR2: DFQATT, SNEGSKA (reference sequence). CDR3 size: 11 residues. With 1 base removed from V and 9 bases from J, the gap between germline ends came to 9 bases. Written as DNA, the CDR3 is TGCAGTGCTAGAGGCCGGCGGGCCCAGTACTTC. This codes for CSARGRRAQYF.

The chain has TRBV9 and TRBJ2-2, with TRBD2 matching 8 bases. The CDR3 runs 15 residues. Germline lookup yields CDR1 SGDLS and CDR2 YYNGEE. Unmatched junction bases numbered 8, after V lost 4 bases and J lost 6 bases. The CDR3 bases are TGTGCCAGCAGCCCCCCGGGGGGGAGAGCCGGGGAGCTGTTTTTT. It yields the protein CASSPPGGRAGELFF.

This clonotype was seen ten or more times. V gene TRBV7-9 combines with J gene TRBJ2-5; D is unresolved. The CDR3 spans 13 residues. Germline values: CDR1 SEHNR, CDR2 FQNEAQ (reference sequence). V shed 0 bases and J shed 2 bases, with 4 bases lying between them. CDR3 in amino acids: CASSLARQETQYF. CDR3 bases: TGTGCCAGCAGCTTAGCCAGACAAGAGACCCAGTACTTC.

The V and J genes are TRBV9 and TRBJ2-7; 8 bases align to TRBD2. This CDR3 contains 15 residues. The V segment lost 6 bases and the J segment 1 base; nucleotides outside the gene matches: 9. CDR1 and CDR2 (germline): SGDLS, YYNGEE. In DNA, the CDR3 is TGTGCCAGCAACCCGGGGGGGGTAAGGTCCTACGAGCAGTACTTC. This translates into CASNPGGVRSYEQYF.

The V gene is TRBV7-9, the J gene TRBJ1-2, with D perhaps matching TRBD1 (5 bases). The CDR3 runs 14 residues. Germline CDR1 reads SEHNR; CDR2 reads FQNEAQ (reference sequence). The V end lost 5 bases, the J end lost 0 bases, and 10 bases lay between the germline ends. The CDR3: CASSGPGSNYGYTF. In DNA form, the CDR3 reads TGTGCCAGCAGCGGACCAGGGTCTAACTATGGCTACACCTTC.

The chain carries TRBV19 and TRBJ1-5; a weak D match, TRBD1 (5 bases). CDR1 and CDR2 (germline): LNHDA, SQIVND (reference sequence). The CDR3 sequence is 17 residues long. Trimming shortened V by 4 bases and J by 3 bases, and 19 bases separated the two germline ends. The CDR3 bases are TGTGCCAGTAGTAGAGGTTGGGAGGGGCGATACAATCAGCCCCAGCATTTT. It yields the protein CASSRGWEGRYNQPQHF.